This T cell receptor (beta chain) derives from a study of breast tumors, draining lymph nodes, adjacent tissues. This clonotype appeared many times. Trimming took off 8 bases at V and 7 bases at J, with 15 bases between the two ends. Germline V gene lookup returns CDR1 SGHVS and CDR2 FQNEAQ. The CDR3 consists of 13 residues. One entry per CDR3 protein, called by TCRdb with MiXCR from the multiplex PCR reads. The sample lists approximately 190,000 distinct CDR3 sequences, roughly 31% occurring once. Breast cancer patients provided tissue from their axillary draining lymph nodes. Sequencing was done on a sample of axillary lymph node tissue. The rearrangement joins TRBV7-8 to TRBJ1-5; D is perhaps TRBD1 (5 bases). This receptor was taken from a female donor with breast cancer. Some clones in this sample may be carry-over from other donors' samples. The CDR3 bases are TGTGCCAGCGGCCCGGGGGGGAGACAGCCCCAGCATTTT. Protein: CASGPGGRQPQHF. The variable domain in full, with the rest retrieved from reference TRBV7-8 and TRBJ1-5, is GAGVSQSPRYKVAKRGQDVALRCDPISGHVSLFWYQQALGQGPEFLTYFQNEAQLDKSGLPSDRFFAERPEGSVSTLKIQRTQQEDSAVYLCASGPGGRQPQHFGDGTRLSIL.